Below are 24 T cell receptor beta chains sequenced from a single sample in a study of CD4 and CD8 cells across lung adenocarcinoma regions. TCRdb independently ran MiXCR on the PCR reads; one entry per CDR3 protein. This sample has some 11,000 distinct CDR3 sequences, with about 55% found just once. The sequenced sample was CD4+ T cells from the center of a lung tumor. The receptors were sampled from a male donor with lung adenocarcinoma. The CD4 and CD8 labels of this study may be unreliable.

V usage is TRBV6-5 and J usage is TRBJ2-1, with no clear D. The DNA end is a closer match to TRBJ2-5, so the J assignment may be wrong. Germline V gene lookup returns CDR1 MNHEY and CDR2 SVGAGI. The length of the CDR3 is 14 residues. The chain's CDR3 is CASSYGLGQETQYF. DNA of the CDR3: TGTGCCAGCAGTTACGGCCTAGGACAAGAGACCCAGTACTTC.

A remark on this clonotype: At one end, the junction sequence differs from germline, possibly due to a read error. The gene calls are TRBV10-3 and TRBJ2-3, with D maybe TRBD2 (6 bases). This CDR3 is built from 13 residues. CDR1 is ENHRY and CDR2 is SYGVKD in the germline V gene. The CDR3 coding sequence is TGTGCCACGGGGGTGCGAGCCAGAAACACGCAGTACTTT. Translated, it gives CATGVRARNTQYF.

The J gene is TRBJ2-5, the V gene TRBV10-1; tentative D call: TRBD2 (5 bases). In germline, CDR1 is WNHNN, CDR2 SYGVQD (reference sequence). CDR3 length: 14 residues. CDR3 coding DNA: TGCGCGGGGTTCGGGGAGCGTGACCAAGAGATTCAGTACTTC. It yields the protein CAGFGERDQEIQYF.

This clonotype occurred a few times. CDR3 sequence: CASSSTWVSEQFF. CDR3 sequence (DNA): TGTGCCAGCAGTAGCACTTGGGTTAGTGAGCAGTTCTTC. V usage is TRBV6-1 and J usage is TRBJ2-5, with D hard to call. The J call is in doubt because the DNA end fits TRBJ2-1 better. There are 13 residues in the CDR3. Germline CDR1 is MNHNS and CDR2 is SASEGT.

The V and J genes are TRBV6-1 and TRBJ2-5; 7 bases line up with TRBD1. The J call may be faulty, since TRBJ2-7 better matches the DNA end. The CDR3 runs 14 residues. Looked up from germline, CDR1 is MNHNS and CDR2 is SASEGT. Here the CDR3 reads CASRSGQSLYEQYF. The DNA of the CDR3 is TGTGCCAGCAGGTCGGGACAGTCCCTCTACGAGCAGTACTTC.

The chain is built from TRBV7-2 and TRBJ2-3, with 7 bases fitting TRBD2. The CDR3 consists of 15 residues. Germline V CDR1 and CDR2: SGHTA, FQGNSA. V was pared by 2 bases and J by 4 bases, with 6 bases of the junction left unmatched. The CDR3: CASSLKAGRADTQYF. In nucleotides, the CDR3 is TGTGCCAGCAGCTTAAAAGCGGGAAGGGCAGATACGCAGTATTTT.

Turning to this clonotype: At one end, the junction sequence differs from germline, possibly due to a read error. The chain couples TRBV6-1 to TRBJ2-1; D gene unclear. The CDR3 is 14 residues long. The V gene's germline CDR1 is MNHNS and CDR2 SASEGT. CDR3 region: CAANRASANNAQFF. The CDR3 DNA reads TGTGCCGCAAATAGGGCTAGTGCCAACAATGCGCAGTTTTTC.

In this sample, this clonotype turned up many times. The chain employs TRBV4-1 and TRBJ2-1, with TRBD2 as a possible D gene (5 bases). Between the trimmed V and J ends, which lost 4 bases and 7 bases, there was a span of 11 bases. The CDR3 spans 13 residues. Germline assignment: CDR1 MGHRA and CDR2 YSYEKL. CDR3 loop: CASSRSGVNEQFF. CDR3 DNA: TGCGCCAGCAGCCGCTCCGGGGTTAATGAGCAGTTCTTC.

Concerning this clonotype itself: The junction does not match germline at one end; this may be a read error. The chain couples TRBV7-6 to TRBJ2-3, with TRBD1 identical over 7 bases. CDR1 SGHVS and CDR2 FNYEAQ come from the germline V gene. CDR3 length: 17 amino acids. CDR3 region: CASSLVLGGAAQDTQYF. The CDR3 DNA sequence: TGTGCCAGCAGCTTGGTGTTAGGGGGCGCTGCCCAAGATACGCAGTACTTT. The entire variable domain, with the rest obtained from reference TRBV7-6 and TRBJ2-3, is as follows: GAGVSQSPRYKVTKRGQDVALRCDPISGHVSLYWYRQALGQGPEFLTYFNYEAQQDKSGLPNDRFSAERPEGSISTLTIQRTEQRDSAMYRCASSLVLGGAAQDTQYFGPGTRLTVL.

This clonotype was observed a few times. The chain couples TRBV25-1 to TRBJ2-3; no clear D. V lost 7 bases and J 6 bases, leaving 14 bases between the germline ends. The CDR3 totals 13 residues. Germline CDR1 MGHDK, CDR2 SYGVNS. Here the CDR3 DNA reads TGTGCCAGCATCGGGCAACTCGAGGATACGCAGTATTTT. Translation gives CASIGQLEDTQYF.

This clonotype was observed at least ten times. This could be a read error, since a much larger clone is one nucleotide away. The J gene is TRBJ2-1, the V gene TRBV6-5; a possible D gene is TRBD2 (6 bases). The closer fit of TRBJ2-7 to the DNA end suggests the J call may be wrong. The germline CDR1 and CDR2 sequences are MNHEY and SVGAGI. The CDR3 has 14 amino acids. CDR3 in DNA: TGTGCCAGCAGTTACTCGATTCGGGGGAATGAGCAGTACTTC. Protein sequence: CASSYSIRGNEQYF.

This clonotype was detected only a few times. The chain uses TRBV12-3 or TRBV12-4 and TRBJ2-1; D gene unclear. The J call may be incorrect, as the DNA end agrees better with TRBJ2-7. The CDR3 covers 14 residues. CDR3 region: CASSPNSGWNEQYF. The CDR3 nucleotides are TGTGCCAGCAGTCCAAACTCTGGGTGGAACGAGCAGTACTTC.

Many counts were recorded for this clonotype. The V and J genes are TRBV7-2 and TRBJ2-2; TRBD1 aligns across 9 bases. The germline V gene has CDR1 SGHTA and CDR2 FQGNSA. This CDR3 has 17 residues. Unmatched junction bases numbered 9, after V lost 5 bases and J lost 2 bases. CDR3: CASSPRQGGFNTGELFF. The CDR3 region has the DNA TGTGCCAGCAGCCCCAGACAGGGGGGATTCAACACCGGGGAGCTGTTTTTT.

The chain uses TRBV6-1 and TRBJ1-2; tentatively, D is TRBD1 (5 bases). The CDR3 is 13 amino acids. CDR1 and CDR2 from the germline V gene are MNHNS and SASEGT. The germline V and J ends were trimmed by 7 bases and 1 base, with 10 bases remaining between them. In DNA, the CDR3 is TGTGCCAGCAAGAGGGGCCGTAACTATGGCTACACCTTC. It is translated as CASKRGRNYGYTF.

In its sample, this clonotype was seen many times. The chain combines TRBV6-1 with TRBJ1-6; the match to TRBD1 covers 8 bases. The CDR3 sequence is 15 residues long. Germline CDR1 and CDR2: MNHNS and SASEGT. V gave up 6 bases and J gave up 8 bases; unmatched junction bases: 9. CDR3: CASRGFDRGDSPLHF. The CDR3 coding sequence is TGTGCCAGCAGGGGGTTTGACAGGGGTGATTCACCCCTCCACTTT.

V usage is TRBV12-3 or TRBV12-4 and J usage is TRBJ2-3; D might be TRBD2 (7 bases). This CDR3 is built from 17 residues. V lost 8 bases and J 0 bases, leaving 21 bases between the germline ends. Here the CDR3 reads CASEGVAGVRSTDTQYF. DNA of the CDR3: TGTGCCAGCGAGGGGGTGGCGGGGGTGCGAAGCACAGATACGCAGTATTTT.

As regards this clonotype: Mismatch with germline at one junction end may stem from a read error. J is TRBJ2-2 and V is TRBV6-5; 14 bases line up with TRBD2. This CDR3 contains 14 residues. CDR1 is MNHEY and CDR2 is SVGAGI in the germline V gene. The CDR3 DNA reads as TGTGCCAGCAGTTTCGGGACTAGCGGGGGCCAGCTGTTCTTT. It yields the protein CASSFGTSGGQLFF.

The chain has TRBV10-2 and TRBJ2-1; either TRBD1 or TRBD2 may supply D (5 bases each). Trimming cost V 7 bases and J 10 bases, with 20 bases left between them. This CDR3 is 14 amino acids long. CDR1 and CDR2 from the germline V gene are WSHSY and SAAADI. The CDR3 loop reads CASTLSGAALEQFF. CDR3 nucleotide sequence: TGCGCCAGCACCCTATCCGGGGCCGCTCTCGAGCAGTTCTTC.

CDR3 bases: TGTGCCAGCAGCTTAAGGGAACCCGGGGAGCAGTATTTT. Its translation: CASSLREPGEQYF. V and J are TRBV7-2 and TRBJ2-3; tentatively, D is TRBD2 (5 bases). Germline V CDR1 and CDR2: SGHTA, FQGNSA. Between the trimmed V and J ends, which lost 2 bases and 11 bases, there was a span of 14 bases. This CDR3 is 13 amino acids long. Full variable domain (rest looked up from reference TRBV7-2 and TRBJ2-3): GAGVSQSPSNKVTEKGKDVELRCDPISGHTALYWYRQSLGQGLEFLIYFQGNSAPDKSGLPSDRFSAERTGGSVSTLTIQRTQQEDSAVYLCASSLREPGEQYFGPGTRLTVL.

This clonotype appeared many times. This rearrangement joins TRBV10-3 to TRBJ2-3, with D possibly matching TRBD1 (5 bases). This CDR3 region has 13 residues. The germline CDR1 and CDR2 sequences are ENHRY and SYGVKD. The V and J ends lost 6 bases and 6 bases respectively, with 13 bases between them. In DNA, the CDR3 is TGTGCCATCAGGGGTCAGGGTGAGGATACGCAGTATTTT. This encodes CAIRGQGEDTQYF.

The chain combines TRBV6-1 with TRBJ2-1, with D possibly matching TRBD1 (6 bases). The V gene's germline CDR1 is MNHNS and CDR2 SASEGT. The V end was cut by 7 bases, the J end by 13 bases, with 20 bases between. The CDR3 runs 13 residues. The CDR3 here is CASTPRGQETQFF. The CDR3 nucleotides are TGTGCCAGCACCCCCCGGGGACAAGAGACCCAGTTCTTC.

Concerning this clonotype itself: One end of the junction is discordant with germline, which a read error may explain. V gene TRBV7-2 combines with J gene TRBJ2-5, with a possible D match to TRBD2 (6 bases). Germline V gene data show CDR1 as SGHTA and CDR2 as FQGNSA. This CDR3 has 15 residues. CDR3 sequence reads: CARSFGGSRKETQYF. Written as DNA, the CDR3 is TGTGCCAGGAGCTTCGGGGGTAGCCGCAAAGAGACGCAGTATTTC.

In DNA, the CDR3 is TGTGCCAGCAGACTAGTGAACGAGCAGTTCTTC. Amino acid sequence: CASRLVNEQFF. The V and J genes are TRBV27 and TRBJ2-4; weak D call: TRBD2 (5 bases). The better agreement between TRBJ2-1 and the DNA end casts doubt on the J call. The germline gives CDR1 MNHEY, CDR2 SMNVEV (reference sequence). The CDR3 length is 11 residues.

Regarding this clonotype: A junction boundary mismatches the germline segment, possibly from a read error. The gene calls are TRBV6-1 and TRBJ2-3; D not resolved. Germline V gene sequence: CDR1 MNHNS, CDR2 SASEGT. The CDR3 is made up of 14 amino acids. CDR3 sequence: CAGSDASGADTQYF. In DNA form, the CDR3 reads TGTGCGGGCAGTGATGCTAGTGGCGCAGATACCCAGTATTTC.